This TCR beta chain was sequenced in a study of control samples from healthy donors and cancer patients. Losses at the gene ends were 4 bases for V and 4 bases for J; bases not matched to a gene: 6. The V gene's germline CDR1 is MDHEN and CDR2 SYDVKM. The length of the CDR3 is 16 residues. Using immunoSEQ multiplex PCR, the repertoire was profiled, and TCRdb retains in-frame clones only, with some absent. Altogether 70,000 to 80,000 clones are present, around 84% being singletons, with the ten largest covering more than 12%. V gene TRBV28 combines with J gene TRBJ2-1; 11 bases match TRBD2. Sequencing was performed on blood. This clonotype originated in a man aged 50-60 years in good health. CDR3 amino acids: CASSSGASGGYNEQFF. The CDR3, as DNA: TGTGCCAGCAGTTCCGGGGCTAGCGGGGGGTACAATGAGCAGTTCTTC.